The clone carrying this T cell receptor (beta chain) was seen a single time. Its cognate antigen is unknown. In the original workflow: Filtering differed because ImmunoSEQ produced junction-only sequences that carried no quality scores. Sequencing used immunoSEQ multiplex PCR; TCRdb keeps in-frame clones, though not all of them. Clonal size and the V and J genes are those of that table, whereas D and trimming came from the DNA. The sample shows roughly 2.1 million clones, 85% to 95% of them seen only once. The CDR3 is made up of 12 amino acids. The germline V and J ends were trimmed by 8 bases and 7 bases, with 15 bases remaining between them. Germline V gives CDR1 SNHLY, CDR2 FYNNEI. This sample stems from a study of shared clonotypes between healthy human individuals. Overall study findings and caveats: A few donors had 5% to 6% of their naive CD4 clonotypes in common. Non-shared clonotypes had lower generation probabilities than those shared by all four donors.

Naive CD8 cells lacked CD45RO and underwent positive selection for CCR7, leaving out terminally differentiated effector memory CD45RA+ cells. This chain links TRBV2 with TRBJ2-7; D possibly corresponds to TRBD1 (6 bases). This TCR was recovered from a man aged 18 to 30 in good health. Some clones in this sample may be carry-over from other donors' samples. What was sequenced was naive CD8+ T cells from PBMCs. This CDR3 is CASLAGAEEQYF. The CDR3 DNA is TGTGCCAGCCTCGCAGGGGCGGAAGAGCAGTACTTC.